This TCR beta chain originates from a study of T cells in Graves' hyperthyroidism and ophthalmopathy. Study-wide results and caveats: Among thyroid clonotypes expanded above 0.001, most also appeared in blood.

Under 3 months was the duration of disease in ophthalmopathy patients, who also had a Clinical Activity Score of at least 3 and a NOSPECS grade of at least 4. Pregnant or lactating patients were excluded, as were those with uncontrolled infection or other autoimmune disease. The source material, RNA transcripts, was used to amplify TCR beta CDR3 regions. The primer set for the first-round RT-PCR of the TCR CDR3 was HTBI. TCRdb called the multiplex PCR reads again in MiXCR, with one record for every CDR3 protein. In the table there are hundreds of thousands of distinct CDR3 sequences, 20% of which are singletons. The CDR3 contains 19 residues. The V and J ends lost 4 bases and 3 bases respectively, with 26 bases between them. The germline gives CDR1 MNHNS, CDR2 SASEGT. Concerning this clonotype itself: Its specificity is not known.

The sequencing input was blood. The receptor was isolated from a man aged 35 to 55 with Graves' ophthalmopathy. This chain joins TRBV6-1 and TRBJ2-3; tentative D call: TRBD2 (7 bases). The CDR3 DNA reads as TGTGCCAGCAGTGCACTTTCTTTTGGGGGGGGGCTTGGTACAGATACGCAGTATTTT. This translates into CASSALSFGGGLGTDTQYF.